The 23 T cell receptor beta chains given below trace back to one sample, sequenced in a study of T cell changes during pregnancy in multiple sclerosis. Measured with immunoSEQ multiplex PCR; TCRdb has only the in-frame clones, and not every one. This table holds approximately 90,000 clones, roughly nine tenths found once. This sample comprised peripheral blood, obtained in the first trimester of pregnancy. The receptor source for this set is a female donor with multiple sclerosis, enrolled in a pregnancy study.

The gene calls are TRBV4-1 and TRBJ1-3; 7 bases fit TRBD1. With V trimmed by 3 bases and J by 1 base, 3 bases remained unmatched. The V gene's germline CDR1 is MGHRA and CDR2 YSYEKL. The CDR3 has 15 residues. CDR3 protein: CASSQGRGSGNTIYF. CDR3 sequence (DNA): TGCGCCAGCAGCCAGGGCAGGGGGTCTGGAAACACCATATATTTT.

This clone appeared a few times. The chain carries TRBV11-2 and TRBJ1-6; D unresolved. Trimming cost V 3 bases and J 8 bases, with 8 bases left between them. CDR3 length: 13 amino acids. Germline loops: CDR1 SGHAT, CDR2 FQNNGV. DNA of the CDR3: TGTGCCAGCAGCTTGAACGACTATTCACCCCTCCACTTT. Its translation: CASSLNDYSPLHF.

The chain combines TRBV6-5 with TRBJ2-7, with TRBD1 matching over 8 bases. After removal of 5 bases from V and 7 bases from J, the junction contained 13 bases not matched to a gene. This CDR3 is 15 amino acids long. Germline V CDR1 and CDR2: MNHEY, SVGAGI. CDR3 in amino acids: CASSVGNRGVREQYF. The CDR3 nucleotides are TGTGCCAGCAGTGTGGGGAACAGGGGGGTAAGGGAGCAGTACTTC.

This chain links TRBV21-1 with TRBJ1-6. TRBV21-1 is a pseudogene locus. The CDR3 length is 16 residues. The CDR3 sequence: CASSKNRDTYNSPLHF. The DNA of the CDR3 is TGTGCCAGCAGCAAAAATAGAGATACCTATAATTCACCCCTCCACTTT.

V gene TRBV28 combines with J gene TRBJ1-5, with D perhaps matching TRBD1 (5 bases). Germline loops: CDR1 MDHEN, CDR2 SYDVKM. V gave up 2 bases and J gave up 4 bases, with 9 bases separating them. The CDR3 spans 14 residues. CDR3 sequence reads: CASSLGAGNQPQHF. CDR3 nucleotide sequence: TGTGCCAGCAGTTTAGGGGCAGGGAATCAGCCCCAGCATTTT.

The V call is TRBV5-4, the J call TRBJ1-2; tentatively, D is TRBD1 (5 bases). The germline V and J ends were trimmed by 4 bases and 8 bases, with 24 bases remaining between them. The CDR3 consists of 16 residues. The germline V gene has CDR1 SGHNT and CDR2 YYREEE (reference sequence). This chain's CDR3 is CASSPIGQGLLGGYTF. CDR3 DNA: TGTGCCAGCAGCCCGATCGGGCAGGGCCTATTAGGGGGCTACACCTTC. Variable domain in full (rest from reference TRBV5-4 and TRBJ1-2): ETGVTQSPTHLIKTRGQQVTLRCSSQSGHNTVSWYQQALGQGPQFIFQYYREEENGRGNFPPRFSGLQFPNYSSELNVNALELDDSALYLCASSPIGQGLLGGYTFGSGTRLTVV.

This rearrangement joins TRBV27 to TRBJ1-4; the D gene is possibly TRBD1 (5 bases). Trimming removed 0 bases at V and 8 bases at J, with 16 bases between. Germline assignment: CDR1 MNHEY and CDR2 SMNVEV (reference sequence). The CDR3 covers 16 residues. DNA of the CDR3: TGTGCCAGCAGTTTATCTGGTCAGGGCCCTTGGGAAAAACTGTTTTTT. Amino acids: CASSLSGQGPWEKLFF.

The chain has TRBV6-1 and TRBJ2-2; the D gene is possibly TRBD1 (5 bases). The CDR3 consists of 15 residues. CDR1 and CDR2 from the germline V gene are MNHNS and SASEGT. V was cut by 7 bases and J by 1 base, with 13 bases left in between. CDR3: CASTFIGVNTGELFF. In DNA, the CDR3 is TGTGCCAGCACTTTTATAGGGGTGAACACCGGGGAGCTGTTTTTT.

This chain joins TRBV11-3 and TRBJ2-7; TRBD2 might be the D (6 bases). The germline gives CDR1 SGHNT, CDR2 YENEEA. V lost 1 base, J lost 4 bases, and 11 bases lay in between. This CDR3 has 14 residues. The CDR3 bases are TGTGCCAGCAGCTTAGCCGGGGGTATATACGAGCAGTACTTC. Translating gives CASSLAGGIYEQYF.

The chain has TRBV2 and TRBJ2-5; D is ambiguous. CDR1 is SNHLY and CDR2 is FYNNEI in the germline V gene. Deletions cut 10 bases from V and 0 bases from J, with 6 bases between. This CDR3 has 11 amino acids. CDR3 region: CAIPYQETQYF. The CDR3 region has the DNA TGTGCCATCCCGTACCAAGAGACCCAGTACTTC.

This sequence joins TRBV18 and TRBJ2-1, with a tentative D call TRBD2 (6 bases). CDR1 and CDR2 from the germline V gene are KGHSH and LQKENI. The CDR3 is made up of 16 amino acids. The germline V and J ends were trimmed by 1 base and 3 bases, with 13 bases remaining between them. DNA of the CDR3: TGTGCCAGCTCACCACAGGAGCGGAGGGGCTACAATGAGCAGTTCTTC. Its translation is CASSPQERRGYNEQFF.

V is TRBV30 and J is TRBJ1-2, with TRBD1 identical over 8 bases. The junction had 5 bases not matched to a gene; V was cut back by 3 bases and J by 5 bases. The CDR3 covers 13 residues. Germline V CDR1 and CDR2: GTSNPN, SVGIG (reference sequence). The DNA for the CDR3 is TGTGCCTGGAGCGAAACAGGGGGATATGGCTACACCTTC. This codes for CAWSETGGYGYTF.

For the CDR3, the DNA is TGTGCCAGCAGTTTATCCTCGGCAGGTTTCTCCTATAATTCACCCCTCCACTTT. This sequence encodes CASSLSSAGFSYNSPLHF. The V call is TRBV28, the J call TRBJ1-6; unclear D gene. V was pared by 1 base and J by 0 bases, with 13 bases between. The CDR3 length is 18 residues. The germline CDR1 and CDR2 sequences are MDHEN and SYDVKM. Supplemented by reference TRBV28 and TRBJ1-6, the full variable domain reads DVKVTQSSRYLVKRTGEKVFLECVQDMDHENMFWYRQDPGLGLRLIYFSYDVKMKEKGDIPEGYSVSREKKERFSLILESASTNQTSMYLCASSLSSAGFSYNSPLHFGNGTRLTVT.

The gene calls are TRBV4-2 and TRBJ2-7, with 10 positions matching TRBD1. CDR1 is LGHNA, CDR2 YNFKEQ, per germline. There are 16 residues in the CDR3. V gave up 4 bases and J gave up 1 base; unmatched junction bases: 7. The CDR3 bases are TGTGCCAGCAGCCCCGACAGGGGGCTTTCATCCTACGAGCAGTACTTC. Amino acids: CASSPDRGLSSYEQYF.

The genes are TRBV5-4 and TRBJ2-7, with TRBD1 identical over 9 bases. Germline loops: CDR1 SGHNT, CDR2 YYREEE (reference sequence). This CDR3 has 15 amino acids. V trimming: 0 bases; J trimming: 6 bases; junction bases outside the gene matches: 7. CDR3 amino acids: CASSLASTGGIEQYF. In DNA, the CDR3 is TGTGCCAGCAGCTTGGCCTCTACAGGGGGCATCGAGCAGTACTTC.

CDR3 residues: CASSLNFGAEAFF. The CDR3 DNA reads TGTGCCAGCAGCTTAAATTTTGGGGCAGAAGCTTTCTTT. The chain combines TRBV7-3 with TRBJ1-1; D is perhaps TRBD1 (5 bases). Looked up from germline, CDR1 is SGHTA and CDR2 is FQGTGA. The CDR3 is 13 amino acids. The ends were cut back, 1 base at V and 8 bases at J, with 11 bases in the middle.

V gene TRBV6-6 combines with J gene TRBJ1-6, with D possibly matching TRBD1 (6 bases). In germline, CDR1 is MNHNY, CDR2 SVGAGI (reference sequence). The V and J ends lost 6 bases and 5 bases respectively, with 14 bases between them. The CDR3 sequence is 15 residues long. The DNA for the CDR3 is TGTGCCAGCAGCCCTCAGGGGACAAATAATTCACCCCTCCACTTT. Amino acid sequence: CASSPQGTNNSPLHF.

The chain carries TRBV5-6 and TRBJ1-5; D may be TRBD1 (6 bases). The germline V and J ends were trimmed by 1 base and 5 bases, with 13 bases remaining between them. This CDR3 contains 15 residues. Germline-derived CDR1 and CDR2 are SGHDT and YYEEEE. CDR3 sequence reads: CASSLWNRVYQPQHF. The CDR3 coding sequence is TGTGCCAGCAGCTTGTGGAACAGGGTGTATCAGCCCCAGCATTTT. Combining the CDR3 with reference TRBV5-6 and TRBJ1-5 gives the whole variable domain DAGVTQSPTHLIKTRGQQVTLRCSPKSGHDTVSWYQQALGQGPQFIFQYYEEEERQRGNFPDRFSGHQFPNYSSELNVNALLLGDSALYLCASSLWNRVYQPQHFGDGTRLSIL.

The V call is TRBV6-5, the J call TRBJ1-3; D remains unclear. V was pared by 1 base and J by 7 bases, with 11 bases between. This CDR3 spans 14 amino acids. Germline lookup yields CDR1 MNHEY and CDR2 SVGAGI. The CDR3 DNA reads TGTGCCAGCAGTTACTTTTCACCCGGGAACACCATATATTTT. Protein: CASSYFSPGNTIYF.

This sequence joins TRBV5-6 and TRBJ1-4; D not resolved. Trimming removed 4 bases from V and 4 bases from J, with 8 bases in between. Germline V CDR1 and CDR2: SGHDT, YYEEEE. The CDR3 spans 13 residues. For the CDR3, the DNA is TGTGCCAGCAGCGCAGAATTTAATGAAAAACTGTTTTTT. This translates into CASSAEFNEKLFF.

The chain carries TRBV30 and TRBJ1-6; TRBD1 agrees at 7 bases. The germline V gene encodes CDR1 GTSNPN and CDR2 SVGIG (reference sequence). The CDR3 is 16 amino acids. The J segment lost 0 bases and the V segment lost 1 base, leaving 3 bases of the junction unmatched. CDR3: CAWSGAGGSYNSPLHF. CDR3 DNA sequence: TGTGCCTGGAGTGGGGCAGGGGGCTCCTATAATTCACCCCTCCACTTT.

This clone was counted only a few times. Distinct nucleotide sequences in the sample also encode this CDR3. CDR3 region: CASSDGVGQPQHF. The CDR3 nucleotides are TGTGCCAGCAGTGATGGAGTCGGTCAGCCCCAGCATTTT. The rearrangement uses TRBV6-5 and TRBJ1-5, with no clear D. The CDR3 consists of 13 residues. Germline V gene sequence: CDR1 MNHEY, CDR2 SVGAGI. Trimming pared 5 bases from V and 6 bases from J, leaving 11 bases between.

The rearrangement uses TRBV20-1 and TRBJ2-4; D is unclear. The length of the CDR3 is 11 residues. V shed 8 bases and J shed 1 base, with 6 bases lying between them. CDR1 is DFQATT, CDR2 SNEGSKA, per germline (reference sequence). In nucleotides, the CDR3 is TGCAGTATCGGGGCCAAAAACATTCAGTACTTC. This codes for CSIGAKNIQYF.